This T cell receptor (beta chain) derives from a study of patients and donors after allogeneic stem cell transplantation. This clonotype was found many times. The germline V and J ends were trimmed by 6 bases and 2 bases, with 10 bases remaining between them. CDR3 size: 13 residues. MiXCR, applied by TCRdb to the RT-PCR reads, yields one record per CDR3 protein. The data show hundreds of thousands of distinct CDR3 sequences, around 40% seen once. Material for sequencing was blood, either unsorted or a sorted T cell fraction (not recorded which). The gene calls are TRBV12-3 or TRBV12-4 and TRBJ1-2; no reliable D call. This receptor was taken from a human donor who was either an allogeneic HSCT recipient or a stem cell or donor lymphocyte infusion donor (not recorded which). It is not recorded whose cells these are; they may come from a transplant donor. For the CDR3, the DNA is TGTGCCAGCAGCCCGGACGGAAACTATGGCTACACCTTC. This codes for CASSPDGNYGYTF.